Below are 12 T cell receptor beta chains sequenced from a single sample in a study of Graves' ophthalmopathy and Graves' hyperthyroidism. From RNA, the CDR3 regions of TCR beta chains were amplified and sequenced. RT-PCR with HTBI primers came first, then second-round multiplex PCR. TCRdb reanalysed the multiplex PCR reads using MiXCR and keeps one entry per CDR3 protein. The top ten clones hold approximately 7.7% of a sample with just over 600,000 distinct CDR3 sequences, about 20% of them seen once. Input material: peripheral blood. The receptor source for this set is a woman aged 18-29 years with stable Graves' hyperthyroidism. Some clones in this sample may be carry-over from other donors' samples.

The table lists this clonotype with many counts. This sequence joins TRBV12-3 or TRBV12-4 and TRBJ1-1; no clear D gene. This CDR3 spans 12 amino acids. Trimming cost V 8 bases and J 5 bases, with 12 bases left between them. The CDR3 DNA sequence: TGTGCCAGCCGCTCTTTGGAGACTGAAGCTTTCTTT. This codes for CASRSLETEAFF.

Written as DNA, the CDR3 is TGTGCCAGCAGTCCCGCGGGCGGGAGCCCGAACACCGGGGAGCTGTTTTTT. It is translated as CASSPAGGSPNTGELFF. This sequence joins TRBV6-2 or TRBV6-3 and TRBJ2-2; 7 nucleotides match TRBD2. The V segment lost 5 bases and the J segment 0 bases; nucleotides outside the gene matches: 9. The germline V gene encodes CDR1 MNHEY and CDR2 SVGEGT. The length of the CDR3 is 17 residues.

V and J are TRBV6-2 or TRBV6-3 and TRBJ2-3; 11 nucleotides line up with TRBD2. CDR1 and CDR2 from the germline V gene are MNHEY and SVGEGT. The CDR3 totals 14 residues. V dropped 5 bases and J dropped 6; count of bases not matched to a gene: 4. CDR3 coding DNA: TGTGCCAGCAGTCCACGACTAGCGGGGGATACGCAGTATTTT. Its translation: CASSPRLAGDTQYF.

This clonotype was observed many times. J is TRBJ1-1 and V is TRBV19; D uncertain. V was pared by 2 bases and J by 0 bases, with 4 bases between. CDR1 and CDR2 from the germline V gene are LNHDA and SQIVND (reference sequence). This CDR3 spans 13 amino acids. The CDR3 is CASSITLNTEAFF. CDR3 DNA: TGTGCCAGTAGTATAACTCTGAACACTGAAGCTTTCTTT.

There are a few counts of this clonotype. The chain carries TRBV11-2 and TRBJ1-5; 9 bases are a match to TRBD1. Germline CDR1 is SGHAT and CDR2 is FQNNGV. The V segment lost 5 bases and the J segment 2 bases; nucleotides outside the gene matches: 4. The CDR3 sequence is 15 residues long. CDR3 in amino acids: CASSQDRGGNQPQHF. DNA for the CDR3: TGTGCCAGCAGCCAGGACAGGGGCGGCAATCAGCCCCAGCATTTT.

V gene TRBV28 combines with J gene TRBJ2-5; no definite D call. The CDR3 consists of 16 residues. Deletions cut 5 bases from V and 4 bases from J, with 20 bases between. Germline lookup yields CDR1 MDHEN and CDR2 SYDVKM. In nucleotides, the CDR3 is TGTGCCAGCAGTCGATCCGGGTGGGGTATCGTAGAGACCCAGTACTTC. As protein: CASSRSGWGIVETQYF.

This clonotype was observed many times. This sequence joins TRBV6-1 and TRBJ2-4; D gene uncertain. CDR3 length: 13 residues. CDR1 MNHNS and CDR2 SASEGT come from the germline V gene. The V and J ends lost 8 bases and 2 bases respectively, with 10 bases between them. The CDR3, as DNA: TGTGCCAGCTCAGCTGGAACCAAAAACATTCAGTACTTC. Its translation: CASSAGTKNIQYF.

This clonotype was counted at least ten times. The rearrangement uses TRBV2 and TRBJ1-2, with TRBD1 as a possible D gene (6 bases). Germline loops: CDR1 SNHLY, CDR2 FYNNEI. The V end was cut by 7 bases, the J end by 8 bases, with 26 bases between. The CDR3 runs 16 residues. The CDR3 nucleotides read TGTGCCAGCAAAATTGCTTTGGGACATACGGTCGTCGGCTACACCTTC. Residues: CASKIALGHTVVGYTF.

This clonotype was found many times. The chain employs TRBV7-2 and TRBJ2-7, with 15 bases aligning to TRBD2. With 0 bases clipped from V and 5 bases from J, the junction kept 8 bases outside the gene matches. The CDR3 consists of 18 residues. From germline, CDR1 is SGHTA and CDR2 FQGNSA. The CDR3 spells CASSLAWAGTSGRNEQYF. CDR3 in DNA: TGTGCCAGCAGCTTAGCTTGGGCCGGGACTAGCGGGAGGAACGAGCAGTACTTC. Using reference TRBV7-2 and TRBJ2-7 for the parts outside the CDR3, the full variable domain is GAGVSQSPSNKVTEKGKDVELRCDPISGHTALYWYRQSLGQGLEFLIYFQGNSAPDKSGLPSDRFSAERTGGSVSTLTIQRTQQEDSAVYLCASSLAWAGTSGRNEQYFGPGTRLTVT.

This clonotype was counted once. This chain joins TRBV2 and TRBJ2-7; D uncertain. The germline V and J ends were trimmed by 2 bases and 6 bases, with 14 bases remaining between them. The V gene's germline CDR1 is SNHLY and CDR2 FYNNEI. This CDR3 has 14 residues. This CDR3 is CASSERGGNVEQYF. Here the CDR3 DNA reads TGTGCCAGCAGTGAAAGAGGTGGGAATGTCGAGCAGTACTTC.

Ten or more counts support this clonotype. The V gene is TRBV6-1, the J gene TRBJ2-7; 7 bases are a match to TRBD1. Germline loops: CDR1 MNHNS, CDR2 SASEGT. The CDR3 is 13 residues long. V was pared by 5 bases and J by 3 bases, with 4 bases of the junction left unmatched. The CDR3, as DNA: TGTGCCAGCAGTCGACAGGGTAGCTACGAGCAGTACTTC. Translated: CASSRQGSYEQYF.

In this sample, this clonotype turned up a few times. This chain uses TRBV5-1 with TRBJ2-2; no reliable D call. The germline CDR1 and CDR2 sequences are SGHRS and YFSETQ. The CDR3 has 14 amino acids. Trimming stripped 1 base from V and 4 bases from J, with 8 bases between. The CDR3 sequence: CASSLSPSTGELFF. CDR3 coding DNA: TGCGCCAGCAGCTTGTCCCCCAGCACCGGGGAGCTGTTTTTT. The full variable domain, its missing parts supplied by reference TRBV5-1 and TRBJ2-2, is KAGVTQTPRYLIKTRGQQVTLSCSPISGHRSVSWYQQTPGQGLQFLFEYFSETQRNKGNFPGRFSGRQFSNSRSEMNVSTLELGDSALYLCASSLSPSTGELFFGEGSRLTVL.